Each of the 28 T cell receptor beta chains below was sequenced from the same sample in a study of type 1 regulatory T cells. Each CDR3 protein gets one entry after TCRdb re-called the reads with MiXCR. The top ten clones hold 4.5% to 5.5% of a sample with fewer than 25,000 distinct CDR3 sequences, about 45% of them seen once. What these receptors recognize is not known. The specimen sequenced was cultured T cells, either the whole culture or a sorted T cell fraction (not recorded which). These receptor sequences come from a human donor in good health.

This clonotype is medium-sized within its sample. The rearrangement joins TRBV5-1 to TRBJ2-7, with a possible D match to TRBD1 (5 bases). V dropped 4 bases and J dropped 3 bases, with 8 bases sitting between them. This CDR3 has 12 amino acids. CDR1 is SGHRS, CDR2 YFSETQ, per germline. The CDR3, as DNA: TGCGCCAGCAGCCATGACAGCTACGAGCAGTACTTC. It encodes CASSHDSYEQYF.

J is TRBJ2-1 and V is TRBV4-1, with TRBD2 identical over 12 bases. The germline V gene has CDR1 MGHRA and CDR2 YSYEKL. J gave up 2 bases and V 5 bases, and 1 base lay outside the gene matches. The CDR3 extends over 15 amino acids. The CDR3 bases are TGCGCCAGCAGCTGGACTAGCGGGGCCTACAATGAGCAGTTCTTC. Translated, it gives CASSWTSGAYNEQFF.

Remarks on this clonotype: Just one base apart from a much larger clone, this may be a read error. The chain combines TRBV6-1 with TRBJ2-1, with D perhaps TRBD2 (6 bases). The CDR3 sequence is 16 residues long. CDR1 is MNHNS, CDR2 SASEGT, per germline. DNA for the CDR3: TGTGCGCTAAAACAGAGTCTGGGGGGAGTGTACAATGAGCAGTTCTTC. It yields the protein CALKQSLGGVYNEQFF.

The chain employs TRBV27 and TRBJ1-1; 7 bases are a match to TRBD1. Germline loops: CDR1 MNHEY, CDR2 SMNVEV (reference sequence). The CDR3 runs to 15 residues. J lost 4 bases, V lost 5 bases, and 10 bases had no gene match. Written as DNA, the CDR3 is TGTGCCAGCAGTCCACCCCCCTGGACAGGCACTGAAGCTTTCTTT. This gives the protein CASSPPPWTGTEAFF.

The chain combines TRBV6-1 with TRBJ1-3; D possibly corresponds to TRBD1 (6 bases). The V gene's germline CDR1 is MNHNS and CDR2 SASEGT. The CDR3 is 15 amino acids. Trimming stripped 4 bases from V and 4 bases from J, with 14 bases between. The CDR3 nucleotides are TGTGCCAGCAGTGCGGACAGTAGGATGGGAAACACCATATATTTT. Translation gives CASSADSRMGNTIYF.

V and J are TRBV7-8 and TRBJ2-7; 12 bases map to TRBD2. Unmatched junction bases numbered 9, after V lost 5 bases and J lost 4 bases. The CDR3 covers 16 residues. In germline, CDR1 is SGHVS, CDR2 FQNEAQ. The CDR3 DNA sequence: TGTGCCAGCAGCATCGGACTAGCGGGGACCCCTTACGAGCAGTACTTC. Its translation: CASSIGLAGTPYEQYF.

This clonotype was seen only a few times. The chain joins TRBV5-6 to TRBJ2-5; D gene ambiguous. The V end lost 1 base, the J end lost 7 bases, and 14 bases lay between the germline ends. The CDR3 is 14 amino acids. Germline V gene sequence: CDR1 SGHDT, CDR2 YYEEEE. The CDR3 reads CASSLPGSRTTQYF. The CDR3 coding sequence is TGTGCCAGCAGCTTGCCGGGCAGCAGGACGACCCAGTACTTC.

The V call is TRBV5-6, the J call TRBJ1-3; 9 nucleotides line up with TRBD1. The CDR3 is made up of 17 amino acids. With 4 bases clipped from V and 0 bases from J, the junction kept 8 bases outside the gene matches. CDR1 and CDR2 (germline): SGHDT, YYEEEE. CDR3 bases: TGTGCCAGCAGCGGGGGGACAGGGCGGATCTCTGGAAACACCATATATTTT. It encodes CASSGGTGRISGNTIYF.

This clonotype came up a few times. Here the CDR3 DNA reads TGTGCCAGCAGCCCCGGGCTCGATACGCAGTATTTT. It yields the protein CASSPGLDTQYF. The V gene is TRBV7-6, the J gene TRBJ2-3; D gene unclear. V shed 5 bases and J shed 6 bases, with 9 bases lying between them. This CDR3 comprises 12 residues. Germline V gene sequence: CDR1 SGHVS, CDR2 FNYEAQ. The whole variable domain, remainder taken from reference TRBV7-6 and TRBJ2-3, is GAGVSQSPRYKVTKRGQDVALRCDPISGHVSLYWYRQALGQGPEFLTYFNYEAQQDKSGLPNDRFSAERPEGSISTLTIQRTEQRDSAMYRCASSPGLDTQYFGPGTRLTVL.

CDR3 DNA sequence: TGCAGTGCTAGCCCCGGGACAGGGGGCCGGCCCCAGCATTTT. As protein: CSASPGTGGRPQHF. The chain carries TRBV20-1 and TRBJ1-5; 12 bases fit TRBD1. From germline, CDR1 is DFQATT and CDR2 SNEGSKA (reference sequence). The V segment lost 3 bases and the J segment 9 bases; nucleotides outside the gene matches: 6. This CDR3 has 14 residues.

V and J are TRBV5-5 and TRBJ1-5, with a tentative D call TRBD1 (5 bases). The germline V gene has CDR1 SGHKS and CDR2 YYEKEE (reference sequence). V was clipped by 6 bases and J by 4 bases, with 17 bases between them. The CDR3 totals 15 residues. CDR3 DNA sequence: TGTGCCAGCACCGTTGACAGCCGGGGTAATCAGCCCCAGCATTTT. Its translation: CASTVDSRGNQPQHF. The full variable domain, rest sourced from reference TRBV5-5 and TRBJ1-5, is DAGVTQSPTHLIKTRGQQVTLRCSPISGHKSVSWYQQVLGQGPQFIFQYYEKEERGRGNFPDRFSARQFPNYSSELNVNALLLGDSALYLCASTVDSRGNQPQHFGDGTRLSIL.

The chain joins TRBV7-3 to TRBJ2-1, with D perhaps being TRBD1 or TRBD2 (5 bases each). This CDR3 is 13 amino acids long. Trimming removed 3 bases at V and 9 bases at J, with 12 bases between. Germline CDR1 is SGHTA and CDR2 is FQGTGA. The CDR3: CASSLGLRGEQFF. The CDR3 DNA sequence: TGTGCCAGCAGCTTGGGGCTTCGGGGTGAGCAGTTCTTC.

The chain recombines TRBV19 with TRBJ1-4, with 9 bases fitting TRBD1. Germline trimming cut 3 bases from V and 8 bases from J; bases unmatched to any gene: 10. From germline, CDR1 is LNHDA and CDR2 SQIVND (reference sequence). The CDR3 is made up of 16 amino acids. In nucleotides, the CDR3 is TGTGCCAGTAGTATCCCTTCCCGGGACAGGGTGGAAAAACTGTTTTTT. This encodes CASSIPSRDRVEKLFF.

In this sample, this clonotype turned up a few times. This rearrangement joins TRBV5-1 to TRBJ2-5; 9 nucleotides line up with TRBD1. This CDR3 comprises 16 residues. Germline lookup yields CDR1 SGHRS and CDR2 YFSETQ. The ends lost 4 bases at V and 5 bases at J; junction bases unmatched: 12. The CDR3 loop is CASSRQTGGAGETQYF. DNA of the CDR3: TGCGCCAGCAGCCGACAAACAGGGGGCGCGGGGGAGACCCAGTACTTC.

The chain carries TRBV5-1 and TRBJ1-1; D unresolved. The V end lost 0 bases, the J end lost 0 bases, and 12 bases lay between the germline ends. This CDR3 contains 16 residues. Germline V gene lookup returns CDR1 SGHRS and CDR2 YFSETQ. The CDR3 coding sequence is TGCGCCAGCAGCTTGGATTTTTGGCCAATGAACACTGAAGCTTTCTTT. This codes for CASSLDFWPMNTEAFF.

J is TRBJ2-3 and V is TRBV2, with 8 bases that match TRBD2. CDR3 size: 15 residues. The V segment lost 2 bases and the J segment 3 bases; nucleotides outside the gene matches: 4. Germline V gives CDR1 SNHLY, CDR2 FYNNEI. The CDR3 here is CASSERGLGTDTQYF. The CDR3 DNA reads as TGTGCCAGCAGTGAAAGGGGACTAGGTACAGATACGCAGTATTTT.

V gene TRBV6-5 combines with J gene TRBJ1-1, with a tentative D call TRBD1 (5 bases). CDR3 length equals 16 residues. Germline CDR1 and CDR2: MNHEY and SVGAGI. The germline V and J ends were trimmed by 2 bases and 5 bases, with 18 bases remaining between them. CDR3 amino acids: CASSYVGRVTKTEAFF. Here the CDR3 DNA reads TGTGCCAGCAGTTACGTTGGCAGGGTTACCAAAACTGAAGCTTTCTTT.

The CDR3, as DNA: TGTGCCAGCACTTCAAGCGGGGTGAACACCGGGGAGCTGTTTTTT. Translating it yields CASTSSGVNTGELFF. This sequence joins TRBV2 and TRBJ2-2, with 7 bases identical to TRBD2. J gave up 1 base and V 7 bases, and 6 bases lay outside the gene matches. This CDR3 region has 15 residues. The germline V gene has CDR1 SNHLY and CDR2 FYNNEI.

This clonotype was observed a handful of times. The chain is built from TRBV6-6 and TRBJ2-7, with TRBD1 matching over 7 bases. In germline, CDR1 is MNHNY, CDR2 SVGAGI (reference sequence). The CDR3 contains 16 residues. J was trimmed by 2 bases and V by 2 bases; bases with no gene match: 9. In DNA, the CDR3 is TGTGCCAGCAGTTACGGAGTGTCTGGGACAGCCTACGAGCAGTACTTC. This translates into CASSYGVSGTAYEQYF.

In this sample, this clonotype turned up a few times. The chain combines TRBV6-2 or TRBV6-3 with TRBJ1-1; 7 nucleotides match TRBD1. Germline V gives CDR1 MNHEY, CDR2 SVGEGT. This CDR3 has 16 amino acids. The J segment lost 0 bases and the V segment lost 5 bases, leaving 9 bases of the junction unmatched. Written as DNA, the CDR3 is TGTGCCAGCAGTACCCGGACAGGTCCCTTGAACACTGAAGCTTTCTTT. It yields the protein CASSTRTGPLNTEAFF.

This clonotype is medium-sized. The J gene is TRBJ2-7, the V gene TRBV20-1; 9 positions agree with TRBD2. This CDR3 comprises 12 residues. The germline CDR1 and CDR2 sequences are DFQATT and SNEGSKA (reference sequence). Here the CDR3 reads CSLAGVSYEQYF. In nucleotides, the CDR3 is TGCAGCTTAGCGGGGGTATCCTACGAGCAGTACTTC.

In the case of this clonotype: The junction departs from the called germline gene at one end, perhaps through a read error. The V and J genes are TRBV13 and TRBJ1-2; D may be TRBD1 (5 bases). The length of the CDR3 is 19 residues. Germline loops: CDR1 PRHDT, CDR2 FYEKMQ (reference sequence). As DNA, the CDR3 is TGTGCCAGCAGCTTACTCCCCAAGACAGCCCAGGCCTTCAACTATGGCCACACCTTC. Translated: CASSLLPKTAQAFNYGHTF.

The V gene is TRBV5-1, the J gene TRBJ1-5; the D is unclear. V was pared by 0 bases and J by 1 base, with 5 bases between. CDR3 length equals 14 residues. Germline V gene lookup returns CDR1 SGHRS and CDR2 YFSETQ. Here the CDR3 reads CASSLEASNQPQHF. CDR3 coding DNA: TGCGCCAGCAGCTTGGAGGCGAGCAATCAGCCCCAGCATTTT.

The rearrangement uses TRBV6-5 and TRBJ2-7, with TRBD2 matching 9 bases. CDR1 MNHEY and CDR2 SVGAGI come from the germline V gene. The CDR3 loop spans 15 amino acids. V shed 6 bases, J shed 6 bases, and the junction held 12 bases outside the gene matches. The CDR3 bases are TGTGCCAGCAGGTCCTCGGGGGCGGGGGGGATCGAGCAGTACTTC. Its translation: CASRSSGAGGIEQYF.

The V and J genes are TRBV5-1 and TRBJ2-3; 10 positions agree with TRBD2. The V segment lost 3 bases and the J segment 0 bases; nucleotides outside the gene matches: 4. Germline loops: CDR1 SGHRS, CDR2 YFSETQ. The CDR3 has 16 amino acids. The DNA of the CDR3 is TGCGCCAGCAGCTGGCTAGCGGGGGCTAGCACAGATACGCAGTATTTT. Its protein is CASSWLAGASTDTQYF.

The chain joins TRBV20-1 to TRBJ2-3, with 9 bases aligning to TRBD2. CDR1 is DFQATT and CDR2 is SNEGSKA in the germline V gene (reference sequence). V was pared by 2 bases and J by 1 base, with 19 bases of the junction left unmatched. The CDR3 is made up of 20 amino acids. The CDR3 protein is CSARRPAPGLAVPGTDTQYF. CDR3 nucleotides: TGCAGTGCTAGACGCCCTGCTCCGGGACTAGCAGTCCCAGGCACAGATACGCAGTATTTT.

This clonotype appeared once. The V and J genes are TRBV4-2 and TRBJ1-2; possibly TRBD1 for D (5 bases). Germline assignment: CDR1 LGHNA and CDR2 YNFKEQ. The CDR3 totals 16 residues. V was cut by 2 bases and J by 2 bases, with 15 bases left in between. The CDR3 reads CASSQLGEGLNYGYTF. CDR3 in DNA: TGTGCCAGCAGCCAACTAGGGGAGGGATTGAACTATGGCTACACCTTC.

This clonotype showed up just once. J is TRBJ2-5 and V is TRBV18, with 7 nucleotides matching TRBD1. Germline CDR1 reads KGHSH; CDR2 reads LQKENI. This CDR3 spans 15 amino acids. With 4 bases clipped from V and 2 bases from J, the junction kept 7 bases outside the gene matches. Written as DNA, the CDR3 is TGTGCCAGCTCACTACAACAGGGGACACAAGAGACCCAGTACTTC. It translates to CASSLQQGTQETQYF. The full variable domain, with the rest looked up from reference TRBV18 and TRBJ2-5, is NAGVMQNPRHLVRRRGQEARLRCSPMKGHSHVYWYRQLPEEGLKFMVYLQKENIIDESGMPKERFSAEFPKEGPSILRIQQVVRGDSAAYFCASSLQQGTQETQYFGPGTRLLVL.